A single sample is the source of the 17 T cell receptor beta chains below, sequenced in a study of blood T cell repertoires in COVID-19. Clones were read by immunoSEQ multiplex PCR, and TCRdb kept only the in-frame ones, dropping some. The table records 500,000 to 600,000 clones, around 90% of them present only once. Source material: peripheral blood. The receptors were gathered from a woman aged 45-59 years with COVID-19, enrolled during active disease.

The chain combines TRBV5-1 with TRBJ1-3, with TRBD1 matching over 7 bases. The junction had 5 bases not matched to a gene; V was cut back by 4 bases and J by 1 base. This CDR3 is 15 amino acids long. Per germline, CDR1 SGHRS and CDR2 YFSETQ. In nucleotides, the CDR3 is TGCGCCAGCAGCGTGGGACAGATTTCTGGAAACACCATATATTTT. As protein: CASSVGQISGNTIYF.

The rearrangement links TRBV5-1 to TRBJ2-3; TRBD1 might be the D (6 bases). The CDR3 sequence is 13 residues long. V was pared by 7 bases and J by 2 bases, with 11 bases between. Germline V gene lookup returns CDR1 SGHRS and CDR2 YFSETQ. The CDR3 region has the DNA TGCGCCAGCTTTGGACAGTTCACAGATACGCAGTATTTT. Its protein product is CASFGQFTDTQYF.

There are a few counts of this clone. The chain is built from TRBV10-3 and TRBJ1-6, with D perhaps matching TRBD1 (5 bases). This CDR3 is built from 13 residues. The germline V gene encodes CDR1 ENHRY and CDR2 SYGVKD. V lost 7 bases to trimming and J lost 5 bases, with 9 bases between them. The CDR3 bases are TGTGCCATCAACGGAGGGGATAATTCACCCCTCCACTTT. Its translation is CAINGGDNSPLHF.

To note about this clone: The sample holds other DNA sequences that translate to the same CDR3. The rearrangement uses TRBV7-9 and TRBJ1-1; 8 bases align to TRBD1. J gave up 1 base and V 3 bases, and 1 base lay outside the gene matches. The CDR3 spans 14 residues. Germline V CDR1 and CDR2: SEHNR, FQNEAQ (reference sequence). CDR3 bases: TGTGCCAGCAGCTTCGGACAGGGGAACACTGAAGCTTTCTTT. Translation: CASSFGQGNTEAFF. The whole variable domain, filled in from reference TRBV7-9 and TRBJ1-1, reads DTGVSQNPRHKITKRGQNVTFRCDPISEHNRLYWYRQTLGQGPEFLTYFQNEAQLEKSRLLSDRFSAERPKGSFSTLEIQRTEQGDSAMYLCASSFGQGNTEAFFGQGTRLTVV.

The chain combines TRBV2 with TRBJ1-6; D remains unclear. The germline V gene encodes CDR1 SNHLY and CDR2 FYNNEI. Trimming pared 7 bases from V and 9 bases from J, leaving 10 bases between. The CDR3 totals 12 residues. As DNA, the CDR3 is TGTGCCAGCACCGGCGGTAGTTCACCCCTCCACTTT. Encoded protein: CASTGGSSPLHF.

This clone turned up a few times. CDR3 loop: CASQQGYMGNQPQHF. In DNA form, the CDR3 reads TGTGCCAGCCAGCAGGGGTATATGGGCAATCAGCCCCAGCATTTT. V and J are TRBV28 and TRBJ1-5, with TRBD1 as a possible D gene (6 bases). Germline V CDR1 and CDR2: MDHEN, SYDVKM. V shed 8 bases and J shed 2 bases, with 16 bases lying between them. The CDR3 runs to 15 residues. Complete variable domain (other parts from reference TRBV28 and TRBJ1-5): DVKVTQSSRYLVKRTGEKVFLECVQDMDHENMFWYRQDPGLGLRLIYFSYDVKMKEKGDIPEGYSVSREKKERFSLILESASTNQTSMYLCASQQGYMGNQPQHFGDGTRLSIL.

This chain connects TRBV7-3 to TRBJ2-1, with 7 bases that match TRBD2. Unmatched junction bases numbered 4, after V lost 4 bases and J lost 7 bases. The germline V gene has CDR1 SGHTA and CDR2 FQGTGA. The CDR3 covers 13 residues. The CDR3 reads CASSYTGGNEQFF. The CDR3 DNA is TGTGCCAGCAGCTACACCGGGGGGAATGAGCAGTTCTTC.

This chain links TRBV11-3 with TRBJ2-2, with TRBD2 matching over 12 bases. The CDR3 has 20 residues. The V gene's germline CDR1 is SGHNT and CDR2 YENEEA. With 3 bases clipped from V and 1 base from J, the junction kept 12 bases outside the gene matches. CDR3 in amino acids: CASSLPPRASGGENTGELFF. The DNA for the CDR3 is TGTGCCAGCAGCTTGCCCCCACGGGCTAGCGGGGGGGAGAACACCGGGGAGCTGTTTTTT. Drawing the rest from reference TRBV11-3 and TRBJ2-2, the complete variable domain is EAGVVQSPRYKIIEKKQPVAFWCNPISGHNTLYWYLQNLGQGPELLIRYENEEAVDDSQLPKDRFSAERLKGVDSTLKIQPAELGDSAVYLCASSLPPRASGGENTGELFFGEGSRLTVL.

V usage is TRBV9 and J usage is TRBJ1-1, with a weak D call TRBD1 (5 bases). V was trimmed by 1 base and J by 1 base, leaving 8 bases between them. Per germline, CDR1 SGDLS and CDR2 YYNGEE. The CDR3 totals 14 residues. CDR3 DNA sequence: TGTGCCAGCAGCGTAACAGGAGAGAACACTGAAGCTTTCTTT. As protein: CASSVTGENTEAFF. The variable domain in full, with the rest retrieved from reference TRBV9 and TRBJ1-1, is DSGVTQTPKHLITATGQRVTLRCSPRSGDLSVYWYQQSLDQGLQFLIQYYNGEERAKGNILERFSAQQFPDLHSELNLSSLELGDSALYFCASSVTGENTEAFFGQGTRLTVV.

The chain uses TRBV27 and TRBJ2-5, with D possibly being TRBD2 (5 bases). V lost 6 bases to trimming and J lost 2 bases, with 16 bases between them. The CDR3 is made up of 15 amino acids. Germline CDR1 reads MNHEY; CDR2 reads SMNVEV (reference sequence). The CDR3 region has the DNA TGTGCCAGCAGCCGCCGGACGGGGATACAAGAGACCCAGTACTTC. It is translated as CASSRRTGIQETQYF.

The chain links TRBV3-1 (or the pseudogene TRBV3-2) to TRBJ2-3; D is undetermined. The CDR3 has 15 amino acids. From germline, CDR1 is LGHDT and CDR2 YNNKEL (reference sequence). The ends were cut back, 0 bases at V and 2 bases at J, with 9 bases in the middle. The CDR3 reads CASSQELPYTDTQYF. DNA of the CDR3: TGTGCCAGCAGCCAAGAACTCCCTTACACAGATACGCAGTATTTT.

The CDR3 nucleotides read TGTGCCAGCAGCGCGGGCGGGACTCGGTTATATGAGCAGTTCTTC. It specifies CASSAGGTRLYEQFF. The V and J genes are TRBV9 and TRBJ2-1; the D gene is possibly TRBD2 (6 bases). CDR1 SGDLS and CDR2 YYNGEE come from the germline V gene. CDR3 length: 15 amino acids. Trimming stripped 3 bases from V and 8 bases from J, with 18 bases between.

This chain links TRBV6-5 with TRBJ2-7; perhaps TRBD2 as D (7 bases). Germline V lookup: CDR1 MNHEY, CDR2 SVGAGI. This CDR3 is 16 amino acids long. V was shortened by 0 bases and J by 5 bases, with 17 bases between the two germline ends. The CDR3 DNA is TGTGCCAGCAGTTACTCGAACAGGGAGGGAGGGGACGAGCAGTACTTC. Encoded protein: CASSYSNREGGDEQYF.

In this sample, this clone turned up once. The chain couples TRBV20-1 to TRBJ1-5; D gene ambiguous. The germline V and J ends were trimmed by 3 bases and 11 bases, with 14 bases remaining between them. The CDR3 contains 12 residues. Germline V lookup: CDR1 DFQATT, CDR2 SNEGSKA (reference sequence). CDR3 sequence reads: CSASGPEASQHF. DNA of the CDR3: TGCAGTGCTAGTGGCCCGGAGGCGTCCCAGCATTTT.

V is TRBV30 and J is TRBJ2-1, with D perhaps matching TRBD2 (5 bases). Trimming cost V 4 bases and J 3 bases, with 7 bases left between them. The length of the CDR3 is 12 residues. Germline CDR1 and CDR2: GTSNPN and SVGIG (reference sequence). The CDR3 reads CAWTDYYNEQFF. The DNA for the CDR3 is TGTGCCTGGACAGACTACTACAATGAGCAGTTCTTC.

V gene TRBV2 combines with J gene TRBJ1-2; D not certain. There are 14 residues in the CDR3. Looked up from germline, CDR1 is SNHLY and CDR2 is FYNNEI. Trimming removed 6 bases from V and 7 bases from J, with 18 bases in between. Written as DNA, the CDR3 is TGTGCCAGCAGCTCCGGGATCCCGAACAGTGGCTACACCTTC. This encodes CASSSGIPNSGYTF.

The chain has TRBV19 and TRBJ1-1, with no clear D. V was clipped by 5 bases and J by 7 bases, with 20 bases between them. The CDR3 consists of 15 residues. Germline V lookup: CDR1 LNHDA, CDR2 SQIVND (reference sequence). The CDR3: CASSPTPGSNLEAFF. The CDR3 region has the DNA TGTGCCAGTAGTCCTACCCCGGGGAGTAACCTTGAAGCTTTCTTT.